The 17 T cell receptor beta chains presented below share a single source sample, sequenced in a study of blood T cell repertoires in COVID-19. Assay: immunoSEQ multiplex PCR; the TCRdb copy retains only in-frame clones and omits some. Here the sample spans around 150,000 clones, around 81% being singletons. Sequencing used peripheral blood. The receptors were gathered from a man in his 60s with active or convalescent COVID-19.

The chain couples TRBV9 to TRBJ2-2, with 12 positions matching TRBD2. CDR3 size: 16 residues. J gave up 4 bases and V 4 bases, and 5 bases lay outside the gene matches. The germline V gene encodes CDR1 SGDLS and CDR2 YYNGEE. The CDR3 DNA reads as TGTGCCAGCAGCCTTACTAGCGGGAGGTTCACCGGGGAGCTGTTTTTT. As protein: CASSLTSGRFTGELFF.

The V gene is TRBV4-1, the J gene TRBJ1-2, with D perhaps TRBD1 (5 bases). Germline V gives CDR1 MGHRA, CDR2 YSYEKL. The CDR3 has 16 amino acids. V was pared by 4 bases and J by 4 bases, with 19 bases between. The DNA of the CDR3 is TGCGCCAGCAGCCCCCAACAGGATCAAGTTGGCTATGGCTACACCTTC. This sequence encodes CASSPQQDQVGYGYTF.

This chain links TRBV27 with TRBJ1-1, with a tentative D call TRBD1 (6 bases). Germline V gene lookup returns CDR1 MNHEY and CDR2 SMNVEV (reference sequence). The CDR3 length is 18 residues. Trimming took off 5 bases at V and 0 bases at J, with 22 bases between the two ends. The CDR3 loop reads CASSPRGGVRPMNTEAFF. CDR3 DNA: TGTGCCAGCAGTCCAAGGGGGGGTGTCAGGCCCATGAACACTGAAGCTTTCTTT.

The chain employs TRBV6-1 and TRBJ2-7; TRBD1 agrees at 7 bases. The CDR3 is made up of 17 amino acids. Germline lookup yields CDR1 MNHNS and CDR2 SASEGT. V dropped 0 bases and J dropped 3; count of bases not matched to a gene: 11. The CDR3 here is CASSEANGGTEHYEQYF. The CDR3 DNA reads as TGTGCCAGCAGTGAAGCGAATGGTGGGACAGAGCACTACGAGCAGTACTTC.

The chain couples TRBV3-1 (or the pseudogene TRBV3-2) to TRBJ1-5; the D is unclear. There are 15 residues in the CDR3. V was trimmed by 0 bases and J by 3 bases, leaving 9 bases between them. Germline lookup yields CDR1 LGHDT and CDR2 YNNKEL (reference sequence). In DNA, the CDR3 is TGTGCCAGCAGCCAAGATCCCGGGAACAATCAGCCCCAGCATTTT. Translation gives CASSQDPGNNQPQHF.

The chain carries TRBV9 and TRBJ1-2; D perhaps matches TRBD1 (6 bases). This CDR3 has 13 residues. V lost 5 bases and J 7 bases, leaving 15 bases between the germline ends. Germline V CDR1 and CDR2: SGDLS, YYNGEE. CDR3 in amino acids: CASRDALGGGYTF. In nucleotides, the CDR3 is TGTGCCAGCAGGGACGCCTTAGGGGGTGGCTACACCTTC.

This clone was picked up one time. The chain has TRBV9 and TRBJ1-3, with D perhaps matching TRBD1 (5 bases). Germline V gene sequence: CDR1 SGDLS, CDR2 YYNGEE. The length of the CDR3 is 16 residues. Trimming took 0 bases from V and 2 from J, leaving 12 bases between them. CDR3 in amino acids: CASSVGGSLTGNTIYF. As DNA, the CDR3 is TGTGCCAGCAGCGTAGGGGGCAGTCTCACTGGAAACACCATATATTTT.

The chain recombines TRBV27 with TRBJ1-1; D may be TRBD1 (5 bases). CDR1 and CDR2 from the germline V gene are MNHEY and SMNVEV (reference sequence). Trimming cost V 8 bases and J 5 bases, with 21 bases left between them. The CDR3 sequence is 15 residues long. CDR3 sequence reads: CASRRGWFEHTEAFF. DNA for the CDR3: TGTGCCAGCCGAAGGGGCTGGTTTGAACATACTGAAGCTTTCTTT.

The V and J genes are TRBV5-1 and TRBJ2-2, with TRBD2 matching over 10 bases. From germline, CDR1 is SGHRS and CDR2 YFSETQ. The CDR3 spans 17 residues. Losses at the gene ends were 3 bases for V and 1 base for J; bases not matched to a gene: 6. This chain's CDR3 is CASSSASGGQNTGELFF. For the CDR3, the DNA is TGCGCCAGCAGCTCCGCTAGCGGGGGCCAGAACACCGGGGAGCTGTTTTTT.

Only a few counts were recorded for this clone. This chain connects TRBV3-1 (or the pseudogene TRBV3-2) to TRBJ1-1; 10 positions match TRBD1. V was pared by 5 bases and J by 3 bases, with 3 bases of the junction left unmatched. The CDR3 runs to 14 residues. CDR1 is LGHDT and CDR2 is YNNKEL in the germline V gene (reference sequence). CDR3 loop: CASSYGQGDTEAFF. In DNA, the CDR3 is TGTGCCAGCAGCTATGGACAGGGGGACACTGAAGCTTTCTTT.

The chain has TRBV5-1 and TRBJ1-4, with TRBD1 matching 7 bases. The CDR3 length is 15 residues. J gave up 7 bases and V 1 base, and 7 bases lay outside the gene matches. Germline V gene sequence: CDR1 SGHRS, CDR2 YFSETQ. Here the CDR3 DNA reads TGCGCCAGCAGCTTGAATACAGGGGACGGTGAAAAACTGTTTTTT. Protein product: CASSLNTGDGEKLFF.

The J gene is TRBJ1-3, the V gene TRBV6-1; D call uncertain. The CDR3 extends over 12 amino acids. Germline lookup yields CDR1 MNHNS and CDR2 SASEGT. V shed 2 bases and J shed 7 bases, with 6 bases lying between them. The CDR3 nucleotides are TGTGCCAGCAGTGAACCCGGGAACACCATATATTTT. Its protein is CASSEPGNTIYF.

V and J are TRBV18 and TRBJ1-5, with D perhaps TRBD1 (5 bases). Germline CDR1 KGHSH, CDR2 LQKENI. The CDR3 is 16 amino acids. V shed 6 bases and J shed 6 bases, with 21 bases lying between them. CDR3 residues: CASSPGGSGTGQPQHF. The CDR3 DNA reads TGTGCCAGCTCGCCGGGGGGATCGGGGACGGGTCAGCCCCAGCATTTT.

This chain uses TRBV12-3 or TRBV12-4 with TRBJ2-1; 8 bases are a match to TRBD1. Trimming removed 4 bases from V and 12 bases from J; junction bases left unmatched: 5. The CDR3 totals 12 residues. Here the CDR3 reads CASSSWTGRQFF. CDR3 nucleotides: TGTGCCAGCAGTTCCTGGACAGGGAGGCAGTTCTTC.

The chain carries TRBV28 and TRBJ2-1; D perhaps matches TRBD1 (6 bases). V lost 5 bases and J lost 6, with 23 bases in between. This CDR3 comprises 17 residues. Germline lookup yields CDR1 MDHEN and CDR2 SYDVKM. The DNA for the CDR3 is TGTGCCAGCAGTCTTACCTTGAGGGGGATTATCGGCAATGAGCAGTTCTTC. It translates to CASSLTLRGIIGNEQFF.

The chain recombines TRBV29-1 with TRBJ1-1; 9 bases match TRBD1. J gave up 4 bases and V 5 bases, and 8 bases lay outside the gene matches. This CDR3 comprises 14 residues. The germline gives CDR1 SQVTM, CDR2 ANQGSEA. In DNA, the CDR3 is TGCAGCGTTACGGGACAGGGAACAACCACTGAAGCTTTCTTT. Amino acids: CSVTGQGTTTEAFF.

The gene calls are TRBV5-1 and TRBJ2-3; 10 nucleotides align to TRBD2. The CDR3 has 15 amino acids. Germline V gives CDR1 SGHRS, CDR2 YFSETQ. Germline trimming cut 2 bases from V and 1 base from J; bases unmatched to any gene: 1. The CDR3 DNA sequence: TGCGCCAGCAGCTTAACTAGCGGGGGCACAGATACGCAGTATTTT. This gives the protein CASSLTSGGTDTQYF.